The 18 T cell receptor beta chains below were found in one sample sequenced in a study of T-cell reconstitution after alpha-beta-depleted transplantation in children. As it was prepared, the TCRbeta library received unique molecular identifiers. Each CDR3 protein is one row after TCRdb ran MiXCR on the PCR reads. The table includes about 600,000 distinct CDR3 sequences, 10% to 15% detected once. This specimen was PBMCs, mostly from graft donor cells, taken 360 days after TCRalphabeta/CD19-depleted stem cell transplant. The receptor source for this set is a male patient younger than 18 who had a stem cell transplant for acute myeloid leukemia, so the T cells may come from the graft donor.

This clonotype was picked up a small number of times. The chain recombines TRBV7-8 with TRBJ2-2, with 9 bases fitting TRBD2. Germline V CDR1 and CDR2: SGHVS, FQNEAQ. The CDR3 consists of 16 residues. The junction had 9 bases not matched to a gene; V was cut back by 5 bases and J by 5 bases. CDR3 bases: TGTGCCAGCAGCCCAATAGCGGGAGTGGGGACCGGGGAGCTGTTTTTT. Amino acids: CASSPIAGVGTGELFF.

In DNA form, the CDR3 reads TGTGCCAGCAGTTACACCCGGGAGACCCAGTACTTC. Translated, it gives CASSYTRETQYF. The J gene is TRBJ2-5, the V gene TRBV6-2 or TRBV6-3; D ambiguous. V was trimmed by 2 bases and J by 5 bases, leaving 6 bases between them. The CDR3 runs to 12 residues. CDR1 and CDR2 from the germline V gene are MNHEY and SVGEGT.

This clonotype was seen at least ten times. The chain joins TRBV27 to TRBJ2-2, with a possible D match to TRBD2 (6 bases). V was cut by 9 bases and J by 1 base, with 15 bases left in between. The CDR3 runs 15 residues. Germline CDR1 and CDR2: MNHEY and SMNVEV (reference sequence). CDR3 sequence (DNA): TGTGCCAGTACTCGAGGGACTCAGAACACCGGGGAGCTGTTTTTT. It is translated as CASTRGTQNTGELFF.

The V gene is TRBV4-2, the J gene TRBJ2-7; TRBD2 matches at 7 bases. The CDR3 has 16 residues. V lost 2 bases and J lost 4; bases outside the gene matches: 11. CDR1 LGHNA and CDR2 YNFKEQ come from the germline V gene. CDR3: CASSQLWGGRRYEQYF. The CDR3 DNA reads TGTGCCAGCAGCCAACTATGGGGCGGGAGAAGGTACGAGCAGTACTTC.

The rearrangement joins TRBV20-1 to TRBJ1-1, with 9 bases fitting TRBD1. Per the germline V gene, CDR1 is DFQATT and CDR2 is SNEGSKA (reference sequence). CDR3 length: 15 amino acids. V lost 3 bases to trimming and J lost 1 base; unmatched junction nucleotides: 6. CDR3 region: CSAREPGQGNTEAFF. CDR3 coding DNA: TGCAGTGCTAGGGAACCGGGACAGGGGAACACTGAAGCTTTCTTT.

The chain uses TRBV19 and TRBJ2-1; unclear D gene. The CDR3 is 15 amino acids. V was cut by 9 bases and J by 9 bases, with 24 bases left in between. From germline, CDR1 is LNHDA and CDR2 SQIVND (reference sequence). The CDR3 region has the DNA TGTGCCAGCAGAAAAGAATCGTCCCTCCTTTCTGAGCAGTTCTTC. Translating it yields CASRKESSLLSEQFF.

This chain uses TRBV2 with TRBJ2-3, with no clear D. Germline CDR1 SNHLY, CDR2 FYNNEI. Trimming removed 3 bases at V and 7 bases at J, with 11 bases between. The CDR3 spans 13 residues. This chain's CDR3 is CASSDLLGNTQYF. CDR3 DNA: TGTGCCAGCAGTGATCTTTTAGGGAATACGCAGTATTTT.

This clonotype was counted only a few times. The chain joins TRBV5-6 to TRBJ2-3, with no clear D. V lost 3 bases and J lost 15, with 14 bases in between. Germline CDR1 and CDR2: SGHDT and YYEEEE. The CDR3 runs to 11 residues. As DNA, the CDR3 is TGTGCCAGCAGCTCCGATGGGCATAAATATTTT. Amino acids: CASSSDGHKYF.

The sample holds a few counts of this clonotype. CDR3 DNA sequence: TGTGCCAGCAGCTTAGTAAGGACTAGAAACAATGAGCAGTTCTTC. This encodes CASSLVRTRNNEQFF. This chain links TRBV7-2 with TRBJ2-1; 7 nucleotides match TRBD2. CDR1 SGHTA and CDR2 FQGNSA come from the germline V gene. This CDR3 region has 15 residues. The V gene end was trimmed by 1 base and the J gene end by 5 bases; junction bases not matched to a gene: 5.

This rearrangement joins TRBV7-9 to TRBJ2-7, with D perhaps TRBD1 (6 bases). This CDR3 has 13 residues. Between the trimmed V and J ends, which lost 5 bases and 3 bases, there was a span of 11 bases. Germline lookup yields CDR1 SEHNR and CDR2 FQNEAQ (reference sequence). CDR3 protein: CASSPPTGYEQYF. The CDR3 DNA sequence: TGTGCCAGCAGCCCTCCGACAGGCTACGAGCAGTACTTC.

A few counts support this clonotype. CDR3 residues: CASSLRHGAGTDTQYF. The CDR3 DNA reads TGTGCCAGCAGCTTGAGGCATGGGGCGGGCACAGATACGCAGTATTTT. The chain recombines TRBV5-4 with TRBJ2-3; tentative D call: TRBD1 (5 bases). V lost 1 base, J lost 1 base, and 13 bases lay in between. Germline V gene data show CDR1 as SGHNT and CDR2 as YYREEE (reference sequence). This CDR3 contains 16 residues.

This clonotype was observed a handful of times. V gene TRBV20-1 combines with J gene TRBJ2-1; D gene ambiguous. V was clipped by 2 bases and J by 0 bases, with 5 bases between them. This CDR3 has 13 residues. In germline, CDR1 is DFQATT, CDR2 SNEGSKA (reference sequence). The CDR3 is CSARMASYNEQFF. In nucleotides, the CDR3 is TGCAGTGCTAGAATGGCCTCCTACAATGAGCAGTTCTTC.

In nucleotides, the CDR3 is TGCAGCGTTGTACTAGCGAGAGACGAGCAGTACTTC. Protein product: CSVVLARDEQYF. The chain joins TRBV29-1 to TRBJ2-7; TRBD2 aligns across 7 bases. This CDR3 is 12 amino acids long. Germline CDR1 SQVTM, CDR2 ANQGSEA. V was clipped by 4 bases and J by 5 bases; unmatched bases: 5.

This chain connects TRBV29-1 to TRBJ2-2, with TRBD2 matching 8 bases. This CDR3 has 14 residues. V lost 5 bases, J lost 4 bases, and 6 bases stayed unmatched. The germline CDR1 and CDR2 sequences are SQVTM and ANQGSEA. The CDR3 loop reads CSVISGGPTGELFF. CDR3 in DNA: TGCAGCGTTATATCGGGAGGGCCCACCGGGGAGCTGTTTTTT.

The J gene is TRBJ2-7, the V gene TRBV2, with D possibly being TRBD1 (6 bases). The germline V gene has CDR1 SNHLY and CDR2 FYNNEI. CDR3 length: 11 amino acids. V dropped 9 bases and J dropped 3 bases, with 9 bases sitting between them. The CDR3 is CARGHFYEQYF. DNA of the CDR3: TGTGCCAGGGGACATTTCTACGAGCAGTACTTC.

As to this clonotype: A clone one base away is much larger, so this may be a read error. This chain joins TRBV29-1 and TRBJ2-1, with TRBD2 as a possible D gene (5 bases). This CDR3 is built from 14 residues. Germline lookup yields CDR1 SQVTM and CDR2 ANQGSEA. The CDR3 loop reads CIVASGGGGNEQFF. CDR3 coding DNA: TGCATCGTGGCAAGCGGAGGAGGTGGCAATGAGCAGTTCTTC.

A few counts support this clonotype. The V gene is TRBV20-1, the J gene TRBJ2-7; the D gene is possibly TRBD2 (6 bases). This CDR3 comprises 15 residues. From germline, CDR1 is DFQATT and CDR2 SNEGSKA (reference sequence). V was shortened by 6 bases and J by 5 bases, with 23 bases between the two germline ends. CDR3 bases: TGCAGTGCCTTCCAGACGGGGGAGCAGGGTCACGAGCAGTACTTC. Residues: CSAFQTGEQGHEQYF.

Written as DNA, the CDR3 is TGCAGTGCGGAGAGACAGGGTTCAGAGAGACAGCCCCAGCATTTT. Residues: CSAERQGSERQPQHF. The V gene is TRBV20-1, the J gene TRBJ1-5; the match to TRBD1 covers 7 bases. The trim removed 6 bases at V and 7 bases at J, leaving 15 bases unmatched. Germline V gene sequence: CDR1 DFQATT, CDR2 SNEGSKA (reference sequence). The CDR3 runs 15 residues.